This is a list of T cell receptor beta chains from one sample in a study of high-grade serous ovarian cancer treatment subgroups. Generated by immunoSEQ multiplex PCR, the TCRdb table keeps only in-frame clones and is missing some. This sample has about 16,000 clones; 73% occur once, and the top ten carry over 4%. Material for sequencing was tumor tissue. The receptor source for this set is a human donor with high-grade serous ovarian cancer. CDR3s include the opening cysteine and the closing phenylalanine or tryptophan. A D gene is named only where the DNA matches it firmly. Only some rows state a clone size, as once, few, many or a class for expanded clones.

cdr3_nt: TGTGCCAGCAGCTTAGAGGACAGGGATGCCTCCTACGAGCAGTACTTC
cdr3_aa: CASSLEDRDASYEQYF
j_call: TRBJ2-7
d_call: TRBD1
v_call: TRBV7-9
clone_size: NA

cdr3_nt: TGTGCCTGGAGTGAACGTTGGGACTCCTACAATGAGCAGTTCTTC
cdr3_aa: CAWSERWDSYNEQFF
j_call: TRBJ2-1
d_call: NA
v_call: TRBV30
clone_size: NA

cdr3_nt: TGTGCCAGCAGCAACCCCCGGGGGGGTAGCAGCCACAATGAGCAGTTCTTC
cdr3_aa: CASSNPRGGSSHNEQFF
j_call: TRBJ2-1
d_call: TRBD2
v_call: TRBV7-6
clone_size: medium-sized

cdr3_nt: TGTGCCTGGACTAGGACAGGGGGCAATCAGCCCCAGCATTTT
cdr3_aa: CAWTRTGGNQPQHF
j_call: TRBJ1-5
d_call: TRBD1
v_call: TRBV30
clone_size: NA

cdr3_nt: TGTGCCAGCAGCGTAGGGGACAGTTCCCTCTCGTACGAGCAGTACTTC
cdr3_aa: CASSVGDSSLSYEQYF
j_call: TRBJ2-7
d_call: TRBD1
v_call: TRBV9
clone_size: NA

cdr3_nt: TGTGCCAGTAGTATGTCAGCGAATGAGCAGTTCTTC
cdr3_aa: CASSMSANEQFF
j_call: TRBJ2-1
d_call: NA
v_call: TRBV19
clone_size: medium-sized

cdr3_nt: TGTGCCAGCAGTTACCACTCCGGACAGAGCTCCTACGAGCAGTACTTC
cdr3_aa: CASSYHSGQSSYEQYF
j_call: TRBJ2-7
d_call: NA
v_call: TRBV6-5
clone_size: NA

cdr3_nt: TGTGCCAGCAGTTACGGTTTCGAAACTGAAGCTTTCTTT
cdr3_aa: CASSYGFETEAFF
j_call: TRBJ1-1
d_call: NA
v_call: TRBV6-6
clone_size: NA

cdr3_nt: TGTGCCAGCAGTTACAGGGGAGATAACTATGGCTACACCTTC
cdr3_aa: CASSYRGDNYGYTF
j_call: TRBJ1-2
d_call: TRBD1
v_call: TRBV28
clone_size: NA

cdr3_nt: TGTGCCTGGAGTACCACGACAGGGTGGAATTCACCCCTCCACTTT
cdr3_aa: CAWSTTTGWNSPLHF
j_call: TRBJ1-6
d_call: TRBD1
v_call: TRBV30
clone_size: few

cdr3_nt: TGCGCCAGCAGCCAGAGGACAGGGATGAACACTGAAGCTTTCTTT
cdr3_aa: CASSQRTGMNTEAFF
j_call: TRBJ1-1
d_call: TRBD1
v_call: TRBV5-1
clone_size: NA

cdr3_nt: TGTGCCAGCAGCTTGGCGCTAGCGGGGGCCTACAATGAGCAGTTCTTC
cdr3_aa: CASSLALAGAYNEQFF
j_call: TRBJ2-1
d_call: TRBD2
v_call: TRBV5-5
clone_size: NA

cdr3_nt: TGTGCCAGCTTTTCTACCGGTTTGGACGTCACCTACAATGAGCAGTTCTTC
cdr3_aa: CASFSTGLDVTYNEQFF
j_call: TRBJ2-1
d_call: NA
v_call: TRBV2
clone_size: NA

cdr3_nt: TGCGCCAGCAGCCATGTGGGCTCTGGGGCCAACGTCCTGACTTTC
cdr3_aa: CASSHVGSGANVLTF
j_call: TRBJ2-6
d_call: NA
v_call: TRBV4-1
clone_size: NA

cdr3_nt: TGTGCCAGCAGACCTAAGACCCCACCTAGCGGTTACTCCTACAATGAGCAGTTCTTC
cdr3_aa: CASRPKTPPSGYSYNEQFF
j_call: TRBJ2-1
d_call: TRBD2
v_call: TRBV7-2
clone_size: NA

cdr3_nt: TGTGCCAGCAGCGTAGCTGGCGGGGGGGCCCTAACCGGGGCCAACGTCCTGACTTTC
cdr3_aa: CASSVAGGGALTGANVLTF
j_call: TRBJ2-6
d_call: TRBD2
v_call: TRBV9
clone_size: NA

cdr3_nt: TGTGCCAGCAGCTTATTTAGCGGGGGGACCACAGATACGCAGTATTTT
cdr3_aa: CASSLFSGGTTDTQYF
j_call: TRBJ2-3
d_call: TRBD2
v_call: TRBV7-2
clone_size: NA

cdr3_nt: TGCAGCGTTATCAATTTTCGGGGAAACATTCAGTACTTC
cdr3_aa: CSVINFRGNIQYF
j_call: TRBJ2-4
d_call: NA
v_call: TRBV29-1
clone_size: once

cdr3_nt: TGTGCCAGCAGTCCAGGGGGCCCTAATGAAAAACTGTTTTTT
cdr3_aa: CASSPGGPNEKLFF
j_call: TRBJ1-4
d_call: TRBD1
v_call: TRBV6-5
clone_size: NA

cdr3_nt: TGTGCCAGCAGACCCCGGGGGGGCACTGAAGCTTTCTTT
cdr3_aa: CASRPRGGTEAFF
j_call: TRBJ1-1
d_call: NA
v_call: TRBV28
clone_size: NA

cdr3_nt: TGTGCCAGCAGCTTAAACAGGGGGCGCGAGCAGTACTTC
cdr3_aa: CASSLNRGREQYF
j_call: TRBJ2-7
d_call: TRBD1
v_call: TRBV13
clone_size: NA

cdr3_nt: TGTGCCAGCAGCTTGGGACAGATCCTTTCTTGGGGCTACACCTTC
cdr3_aa: CASSLGQILSWGYTF
j_call: TRBJ1-2
d_call: NA
v_call: TRBV5-6
clone_size: NA

cdr3_nt: TGTGCCAGCAGCGTGGGTCCCGGGGAGCTGTTTTTT
cdr3_aa: CASSVGPGELFF
j_call: TRBJ2-2
d_call: NA
v_call: TRBV9
clone_size: NA

cdr3_nt: TGTGCCAGCAGCTTAGGGGGGACGCGGGGGGCACGTGGGCAGTTCTTC
cdr3_aa: CASSLGGTRGARGQFF
j_call: TRBJ2-1
d_call: TRBD2
v_call: TRBV7-2
clone_size: NA

cdr3_nt: TGTGCCAGCAGCTTAAGCGGGGTCAGCTCCTACGAGCAGTACTTC
cdr3_aa: CASSLSGVSSYEQYF
j_call: TRBJ2-7
d_call: TRBD2
v_call: TRBV7-6
clone_size: once

cdr3_nt: TGTGCCAGCAGTCCAGAGGGGACAATCTATGGCTACACCTTC
cdr3_aa: CASSPEGTIYGYTF
j_call: TRBJ1-2
d_call: NA
v_call: TRBV6-4
clone_size: once

cdr3_nt: TGTGCCAGCAGCGCTCGGGTGGGAGGATCACCCCTCCACTTT
cdr3_aa: CASSARVGGSPLHF
j_call: TRBJ1-6
d_call: NA
v_call: TRBV5-8
clone_size: NA

cdr3_nt: TGTGCCAGCAGCCCGGGACAGGGGATCAACGAGCAGTACTTC
cdr3_aa: CASSPGQGINEQYF
j_call: TRBJ2-7
d_call: TRBD1
v_call: TRBV11-1
clone_size: NA

cdr3_nt: TGTGCCAGCACAACGGGGGGGGGCGAGCAGTACTTC
cdr3_aa: CASTTGGGEQYF
j_call: TRBJ2-7
d_call: TRBD2
v_call: TRBV7-9
clone_size: NA

cdr3_nt: TGTGCCAGCAGCTTAAGCCCGCCGGGGGCTAGCGGGGCCACAGATACGCAGTATTTT
cdr3_aa: CASSLSPPGASGATDTQYF
j_call: TRBJ2-3
d_call: TRBD2
v_call: TRBV7-2
clone_size: NA

cdr3_nt: TGTGCCAGCAGTTCGCCCGGTAAATATATCAATCAGCCCCAGCATTTT
cdr3_aa: CASSSPGKYINQPQHF
j_call: TRBJ1-5
d_call: NA
v_call: TRBV28
clone_size: NA

cdr3_nt: TGTGCCAGCAGCCCGGGACAGGGGCTCTATGGCTACACCTTC
cdr3_aa: CASSPGQGLYGYTF
j_call: TRBJ1-2
d_call: TRBD1
v_call: TRBV11-2
clone_size: once

cdr3_nt: TGTGCCAGCAGCCCGGGGGCTAGGAACACTGAAGCTTTCTTT
cdr3_aa: CASSPGARNTEAFF
j_call: TRBJ1-1
d_call: NA
v_call: TRBV11-1
clone_size: NA

cdr3_nt: TGTGCCAGCAGCCCTGGGAGAAGCGGGGGACAAGAGACCCAGTACTTC
cdr3_aa: CASSPGRSGGQETQYF
j_call: TRBJ2-5
d_call: TRBD2
v_call: TRBV13
clone_size: NA

cdr3_nt: TGTGCCAGCACTCGGGACAGGGGAAACTATGGCTACACCTTC
cdr3_aa: CASTRDRGNYGYTF
j_call: TRBJ1-2
d_call: TRBD1
v_call: TRBV6-1
clone_size: few

cdr3_nt: TGTGCCAGCAGTGACGAGGCCCTCTCTGGAAACACCATATATTTT
cdr3_aa: CASSDEALSGNTIYF
j_call: TRBJ1-3
d_call: NA
v_call: TRBV2
clone_size: few

cdr3_nt: TGTGCCAGCAGCCCTATTGGGACCGACAGATACGAGCAGTACTTC
cdr3_aa: CASSPIGTDRYEQYF
j_call: TRBJ2-7
d_call: NA
v_call: TRBV7-9
clone_size: NA

cdr3_nt: TGTGCCAGCAGTGAAGCCCGGGACAGGGGAAATCAGCCCCAGCATTTT
cdr3_aa: CASSEARDRGNQPQHF
j_call: TRBJ1-5
d_call: TRBD1
v_call: TRBV6-1
clone_size: NA

cdr3_nt: TGTGCCAGCAGAGACGGGTTGCATGAGCAGTTCTTC
cdr3_aa: CASRDGLHEQFF
j_call: TRBJ2-1
d_call: NA
v_call: TRBV6-5
clone_size: once

cdr3_nt: TGTGCCAGCAGCAAAGGGCACGGACTAGCCGGCGGGGAGCTGTTTTTT
cdr3_aa: CASSKGHGLAGGELFF
j_call: TRBJ2-2
d_call: NA
v_call: TRBV21-1
clone_size: NA

cdr3_nt: TGTGCCAGCAGTCTACAGGGCGGTTATGGCTACACCTTC
cdr3_aa: CASSLQGGYGYTF
j_call: TRBJ1-2
d_call: NA
v_call: TRBV28
clone_size: NA

cdr3_nt: TGCGCCAGCAGCCAAAAAGAGACAGGGAGGGACGAGCAGTACTTC
cdr3_aa: CASSQKETGRDEQYF
j_call: TRBJ2-7
d_call: NA
v_call: TRBV5-1
clone_size: NA

cdr3_nt: TGTGCCACCAGCAGACAGGGCACTGAAGCTTTCTTT
cdr3_aa: CATSRQGTEAFF
j_call: TRBJ1-1
d_call: NA
v_call: TRBV15
clone_size: few

cdr3_nt: TGTGCCAGCAGCTTTTCGGTCGGGCACAGCTACGAGCAGTACTTC
cdr3_aa: CASSFSVGHSYEQYF
j_call: TRBJ2-7
d_call: NA
v_call: TRBV11-3
clone_size: NA

cdr3_nt: TGTGCCAGCAGCCAAGATCAGGGGAACTATGGCTACACCTTC
cdr3_aa: CASSQDQGNYGYTF
j_call: TRBJ1-2
d_call: NA
v_call: TRBV14
clone_size: NA

cdr3_nt: TGTGCCAGCAGCGGAGACAGGGGCTACTCTGGAAACACCATATATTTT
cdr3_aa: CASSGDRGYSGNTIYF
j_call: TRBJ1-3
d_call: TRBD1
v_call: TRBV9
clone_size: once

cdr3_nt: TGTGCCAGCTCACCAACGTACAGGGGAACCGGGGAGCTGTTTTTT
cdr3_aa: CASSPTYRGTGELFF
j_call: TRBJ2-2
d_call: TRBD1
v_call: TRBV18
clone_size: NA

cdr3_nt: TGCGCCAGCAGAGGACTAGGGGTGGGATCCGGGGAGCTGTTTTTT
cdr3_aa: CASRGLGVGSGELFF
j_call: TRBJ2-2
d_call: TRBD2
v_call: TRBV5-1
clone_size: NA

cdr3_nt: TGTGCCAGCTCATCCTTAAACGGACGGAGGGATACTGAAGCTTTCTTT
cdr3_aa: CASSSLNGRRDTEAFF
j_call: TRBJ1-1
d_call: NA
v_call: TRBV18
clone_size: few

cdr3_nt: TGTGCCAGCAGCTTAGGCGCGGGACCGGGTTCACCCCTCCACTTT
cdr3_aa: CASSLGAGPGSPLHF
j_call: TRBJ1-6
d_call: NA
v_call: TRBV7-6
clone_size: NA

cdr3_nt: TGCGCCAGCAGCTCGACAGCATATGGCTACACCTTC
cdr3_aa: CASSSTAYGYTF
j_call: TRBJ1-2
d_call: NA
v_call: TRBV4-1
clone_size: NA

cdr3_nt: TGTGCCAGCAGTCCGGAGGGAAGGCCCTATGGCTACACCTTC
cdr3_aa: CASSPEGRPYGYTF
j_call: TRBJ1-2
d_call: NA
v_call: TRBV27
clone_size: NA

cdr3_nt: TGTGCCAGCAGCTCAGCGACAGGGAACGAGCAGTACTTC
cdr3_aa: CASSSATGNEQYF
j_call: TRBJ2-7
d_call: TRBD1
v_call: TRBV7-2
clone_size: NA

cdr3_nt: TGTGCCAGCAGTTTACGAGAGACCCAGTACTTC
cdr3_aa: CASSLRETQYF
j_call: TRBJ2-5
d_call: NA
v_call: TRBV28
clone_size: NA

cdr3_nt: TGTGCCACCTTGGGGCAGAATTTCGCTGAAGCTTTCTTT
cdr3_aa: CATLGQNFAEAFF
j_call: TRBJ1-1
d_call: NA
v_call: TRBV6-1
clone_size: NA

cdr3_nt: TGTGCCAGCAGCCCTGGTTTTGAGGGCTACGAGCAGTACTTC
cdr3_aa: CASSPGFEGYEQYF
j_call: TRBJ2-7
d_call: NA
v_call: TRBV7-9
clone_size: NA